These 21 T cell receptor beta chains were all obtained from the same sample, sequenced in a study of cytomegalovirus exposure and HLA in healthy donors. The PCR employed 60 Vbeta primers together with 13 Jbeta primers. Only in-frame clones appear in the TCRdb table, and some are missing; sequencing was by immunoSEQ multiplex PCR. The sample lists tens of thousands of clones; roughly 78% were seen once. Sequencing was done on a sample of PBMCs. The receptors come from a man between 25 and 39 years old in good health and CMV-seronegative.

The rearrangement links TRBV30 to TRBJ1-4, with 9 bases identical to TRBD1. The length of the CDR3 is 14 residues. Germline-derived CDR1 and CDR2 are GTSNPN and SVGIG (reference sequence). With 4 bases clipped from V and 6 bases from J, the junction kept 6 bases outside the gene matches. The CDR3 nucleotides read TGTGCCTGGAACCCGGGACAGGGTCATGAAAAACTGTTTTTT. It specifies CAWNPGQGHEKLFF.

This sequence joins TRBV30 and TRBJ2-7, with 10 bases identical to TRBD1. With V trimmed by 2 bases and J by 4 bases, 5 bases remained unmatched. This CDR3 is 14 amino acids long. CDR1 and CDR2 (germline): GTSNPN, SVGIG (reference sequence). The CDR3 bases are TGTGCCTGGAGTTGGGGGACAGGGGTGTACGAGCAGTACTTC. It translates to CAWSWGTGVYEQYF. Filled out from reference TRBV30 and TRBJ2-7, the complete variable domain reads SQTIHQWPATLVQPVGSPLSLECTVEGTSNPNLYWYRQAAGRGLQLLFYSVGIGQISSEVPQNLSASRPQDRQFILSSKKLLLSDSGFYLCAWSWGTGVYEQYFGPGTRLTVT.

V and J are TRBV18 and TRBJ2-2; 8 bases are shared with TRBD1. V shed 7 bases, J shed 6 bases, and the junction held 7 bases outside the gene matches. CDR1 is KGHSH and CDR2 is LQKENI in the germline V gene. The CDR3 length is 14 residues. The CDR3 nucleotides read TGTGCCAGCTGTAAGGACAGGGAGGCCGGGGAGCTGTTTTTT. Translation: CASCKDREAGELFF.

V is TRBV2 and J is TRBJ2-3, with D perhaps TRBD2 (5 bases). The CDR3 contains 11 residues. Trimming removed 8 bases at V and 6 bases at J, with 9 bases between. The germline V gene encodes CDR1 SNHLY and CDR2 FYNNEI. CDR3 sequence reads: CASVIADTQYF. In DNA, the CDR3 is TGTGCCAGCGTCATAGCGGATACGCAGTATTTT.

V gene TRBV4-1 combines with J gene TRBJ1-1; weak D call: TRBD1 (5 bases). This CDR3 spans 14 amino acids. Germline CDR1 MGHRA, CDR2 YSYEKL. V gave up 4 bases and J gave up 5 bases, with 14 bases separating them. The CDR3 protein is CASSPAGRGTEAFF. CDR3 nucleotides: TGCGCCAGCAGCCCCGCAGGGAGGGGAACTGAAGCTTTCTTT.

V and J are TRBV11-2 and TRBJ1-2, with D perhaps TRBD1 (6 bases). The germline CDR1 and CDR2 sequences are SGHAT and FQNNGV. The CDR3 sequence is 14 residues long. The V gene lost 5 bases and the J gene lost 1 base, with 11 bases spanning the gap. CDR3 loop: CASSRTDLNYGYTF. The DNA of the CDR3 is TGTGCCAGCAGCCGGACAGACCTTAACTATGGCTACACCTTC.

The genes are TRBV27 and TRBJ2-1; TRBD1 aligns across 9 bases. This CDR3 is 13 amino acids long. The V gene's germline CDR1 is MNHEY and CDR2 SMNVEV (reference sequence). The trim removed 11 bases at V and 2 bases at J, leaving 4 bases unmatched. CDR3 protein: CAAGTGTYNEQFF. The DNA of the CDR3 is TGTGCCGCCGGGACAGGGACCTACAATGAGCAGTTCTTC.

This chain links TRBV7-2 with TRBJ1-6; perhaps TRBD1 as D (6 bases). CDR3 size: 14 residues. The ends were cut back, 2 bases at V and 6 bases at J, with 8 bases in the middle. CDR1 and CDR2 (germline): SGHTA, FQGNSA. The CDR3 DNA follows: TGTGCCAGCAGCTTACAGGGGCCTAATTCACCCCTCCACTTT. Translated: CASSLQGPNSPLHF.

This chain uses TRBV7-2 with TRBJ2-3, with D uncertain. Germline V gene lookup returns CDR1 SGHTA and CDR2 FQGNSA. Deletions cut 4 bases from V and 6 bases from J, with 14 bases between. The CDR3 contains 14 residues. The CDR3 sequence is CASSYPGFFDTQYF. The DNA of the CDR3 is TGTGCCAGCAGCTACCCCGGTTTTTTTGATACGCAGTATTTT.

V usage is TRBV6-6 and J usage is TRBJ1-2; D perhaps matches TRBD1 (6 bases). CDR3 length: 12 residues. The V gene's germline CDR1 is MNHNY and CDR2 SVGAGI (reference sequence). V was clipped by 2 bases and J by 6 bases, with 7 bases between them. In nucleotides, the CDR3 is TGTGCCAGCAGTTACGGACAGAATGGCTACACCTTC. It yields the protein CASSYGQNGYTF.

The rearrangement uses TRBV5-6 and TRBJ1-3; 8 bases match TRBD1. CDR1 and CDR2 (germline): SGHDT, YYEEEE. The CDR3 sequence is 14 residues long. V was clipped by 4 bases and J by 4 bases; unmatched bases: 4. The DNA of the CDR3 is TGTGCCAGCAGCACCGGACAGGGCGGAAACACCATATATTTT. Translating gives CASSTGQGGNTIYF.

This clone was counted once. The chain employs TRBV5-1 and TRBJ2-7, with 7 bases that match TRBD2. Germline assignment: CDR1 SGHRS and CDR2 YFSETQ. This CDR3 contains 14 residues. V trimming: 3 bases; J trimming: 3 bases; junction bases outside the gene matches: 6. CDR3 nucleotides: TGCGCCAGCAGCTCCCTAGCGGACCACTACGAGCAGTACTTC. As protein: CASSSLADHYEQYF.

The count of this clone is one. The J gene is TRBJ1-3, the V gene TRBV29-1; tentative D call: TRBD1 (6 bases). Trimming stripped 6 bases from V and 2 bases from J, with 14 bases between. The CDR3 is 14 residues long. Germline CDR1 SQVTM, CDR2 ANQGSEA. The DNA of the CDR3 is TGCAGCGTAGATCAGGGGATACCTGGAAACACCATATATTTT. Translating gives CSVDQGIPGNTIYF.

The rearrangement joins TRBV4-1 to TRBJ2-5; 7 positions agree with TRBD2. The V gene end was trimmed by 2 bases and the J gene end by 5 bases; junction bases not matched to a gene: 8. The CDR3 is 15 residues long. The germline V gene encodes CDR1 MGHRA and CDR2 YSYEKL. As DNA, the CDR3 is TGCGCCAGCAGCCAACGGGAGGAAGTATGGGAGACCCAGTACTTC. Protein sequence: CASSQREEVWETQYF.

This chain uses TRBV6-5 with TRBJ1-5; D gene uncertain. Trimming shortened V by 1 base and J by 6 bases, and 10 bases separated the two germline ends. CDR3 size: 14 residues. Germline CDR1 reads MNHEY; CDR2 reads SVGAGI. The DNA for the CDR3 is TGTGCCAGCAGTTACTTTGCAGGAGGTCAGCCCCAGCATTTT. It translates to CASSYFAGGQPQHF.

The rearrangement links TRBV7-2 to TRBJ1-5; 7 bases align to TRBD1. The CDR3 is made up of 15 amino acids. Germline CDR1 is SGHTA and CDR2 is FQGNSA. The junction had 6 bases not matched to a gene; V was cut back by 2 bases and J by 5 bases. CDR3 region: CASSLYGTDYQPQHF. CDR3 nucleotides: TGTGCCAGCAGCTTATACGGGACAGATTATCAGCCCCAGCATTTT.

The CDR3 region is CASSQEVGGLSSYEQYF. CDR3 bases: TGCGCCAGCAGCCAAGAGGTCGGGGGACTGAGCTCCTACGAGCAGTACTTC. The rearrangement uses TRBV4-1 and TRBJ2-7; D might be TRBD2 (6 bases). V was shortened by 0 bases and J by 0 bases, with 15 bases between the two germline ends. From germline, CDR1 is MGHRA and CDR2 YSYEKL. The CDR3 extends over 17 amino acids.

The CDR3 DNA reads as TGTGCCAGTTCTGCCAGTCCTAACTATGGCTACACCTTC. Translation: CASSASPNYGYTF. The V and J genes are TRBV19 and TRBJ1-2; D is undetermined. With 8 bases removed from V and 0 bases from J, the gap between germline ends came to 10 bases. The CDR3 contains 13 residues. Per the germline V gene, CDR1 is LNHDA and CDR2 is SQIVND (reference sequence).

The chain employs TRBV29-1 and TRBJ2-7; D is perhaps TRBD2 (5 bases). The CDR3 totals 12 residues. Germline-derived CDR1 and CDR2 are SQVTM and ANQGSEA. V lost 3 bases to trimming and J lost 2 bases, with 8 bases between them. CDR3 loop: CSVESGAYEQYF. In DNA, the CDR3 is TGCAGCGTTGAGTCCGGGGCCTACGAGCAGTACTTC.

This clone was counted only a few times. The rearrangement uses TRBV10-3 and TRBJ2-7; no definite D call. The V end was cut by 10 bases, the J end by 7 bases, with 14 bases between. The germline CDR1 and CDR2 sequences are ENHRY and SYGVKD. The CDR3 runs to 11 residues. The CDR3 DNA reads TGTGCCACCAGGTCACGCCAGGAGCAGTACTTC. Protein sequence: CATRSRQEQYF.

The chain has TRBV19 and TRBJ1-4; possibly TRBD1 for D (5 bases). Germline assignment: CDR1 LNHDA and CDR2 SQIVND (reference sequence). Trimming shortened V by 3 bases and J by 7 bases, and 12 bases separated the two germline ends. The CDR3 spans 14 residues. The CDR3 here is CASSMMGGLEKLFF. In DNA, the CDR3 is TGTGCCAGTAGTATGATGGGGGGACTTGAAAAACTGTTTTTT.